This entry lists 20 T cell receptor beta chains sequenced from one sample in a study of CD8 T cells in ankylosing spondylitis. General observations from the study: A TCR beta motif made of about 8 highly homologous variants seemed typical of ankylosing spondylitis blood.

Via MiXCR, TCRdb re-called the 5' RACE reads, giving one row per CDR3 protein. The top ten clones hold around 20% of a sample with 650,000 to 800,000 distinct CDR3 sequences, roughly 19% of them seen once. No antigen has been assigned to these receptors. Sequencing was carried out using blood, either unsorted or a sorted T cell fraction (not recorded which). The receptors were sampled from a male donor with ankylosing spondylitis.

The rearrangement links TRBV7-9 to TRBJ2-1; D is possibly TRBD1 (6 bases). The V end lost 4 bases, the J end lost 5 bases, and 9 bases lay between the germline ends. The CDR3 spans 13 residues. The germline V gene encodes CDR1 SEHNR and CDR2 FQNEAQ (reference sequence). The CDR3 nucleotides read TGTGCCAGCAGCTACCAGGGGCACAATGAGCAGTTCTTC. This translates into CASSYQGHNEQFF.

This clonotype has ten or more counts. The gene calls are TRBV9 and TRBJ1-6; TRBD1 matches 8 bases. Germline assignment: CDR1 SGDLS and CDR2 YYNGEE. The trim removed 4 bases at V and 6 bases at J, leaving 6 bases unmatched. This CDR3 has 15 amino acids. This CDR3 is CASSPRQGSNSPLHF. The CDR3 nucleotides are TGTGCCAGCAGCCCCCGACAGGGGAGTAATTCACCCCTCCACTTT.

This clonotype was found many times. The chain joins TRBV28 to TRBJ2-2; 14 nucleotides match TRBD2. The germline V gene has CDR1 MDHEN and CDR2 SYDVKM. J was trimmed by 6 bases and V by 5 bases; bases with no gene match: 14. The CDR3 is 19 residues long. CDR3 loop: CASSPIPGLAGVYSGELFF. In DNA, the CDR3 is TGTGCCAGCAGTCCTATACCGGGACTAGCGGGAGTTTATTCCGGGGAGCTGTTTTTT.

The V and J genes are TRBV20-1 and TRBJ1-5, with D possibly being TRBD1 (6 bases). Germline loops: CDR1 DFQATT, CDR2 SNEGSKA (reference sequence). The CDR3 totals 13 residues. The germline V and J ends were trimmed by 5 bases and 4 bases, with 12 bases remaining between them. The DNA of the CDR3 is TGCAGTGCTGGGAACAGGGTGAATCAGCCCCAGCATTTT. Translating it yields CSAGNRVNQPQHF.

The chain combines TRBV7-9 with TRBJ1-1; possible D gene TRBD1, 6 bases. V was shortened by 4 bases and J by 9 bases, with 18 bases between the two germline ends. Germline CDR1 SEHNR, CDR2 FQNEAQ (reference sequence). The CDR3 length is 14 residues. This chain's CDR3 is CASSSYSGVEKAFF. CDR3 coding DNA: TGTGCCAGCAGCTCCTACTCAGGGGTCGAAAAAGCTTTCTTT. Drawing the rest from reference TRBV7-9 and TRBJ1-1, the complete variable domain is DTGVSQNPRHKITKRGQNVTFRCDPISEHNRLYWYRQTLGQGPEFLTYFQNEAQLEKSRLLSDRFSAERPKGSFSTLEIQRTEQGDSAMYLCASSSYSGVEKAFFGQGTRLTVV.

The chain has TRBV6-2 or TRBV6-3 and TRBJ1-1; 8 bases fit TRBD1. The CDR3 sequence is 16 residues long. V shed 2 bases and J 1 base; nucleotides not matched to a gene: 6. CDR1 and CDR2 (germline): MNHEY, SVGEGT. The CDR3 protein is CASSYETGEGNTEAFF. In nucleotides, the CDR3 is TGTGCCAGCAGTTACGAGACAGGGGAAGGGAACACTGAAGCTTTCTTT.

The V gene is TRBV20-1, the J gene TRBJ2-7, with D possibly being TRBD2 (5 bases). V lost 1 base and J lost 6, with 10 bases in between. This CDR3 is 12 amino acids long. Germline loops: CDR1 DFQATT, CDR2 SNEGSKA (reference sequence). The CDR3 loop is CSARVSTSEQYF. CDR3 DNA: TGCAGTGCTAGAGTTTCCACTAGCGAGCAGTACTTC.

This clonotype showed up just a few times. The chain joins TRBV29-1 to TRBJ1-1; no clear D gene. The CDR3 totals 12 residues. V dropped 5 bases and J dropped 1 base, with 8 bases sitting between them. Germline V gives CDR1 SQVTM, CDR2 ANQGSEA. CDR3 in DNA: TGCAGCGTTCCTACCTCGAACACTGAAGCTTTCTTT. Encoded protein: CSVPTSNTEAFF.

This clonotype has more than one count but fewer than ten. V and J are TRBV21-1 and TRBJ2-7; TRBD2 was called by the table and not checked on the DNA. TRBV21-1 is a pseudogene segment. The CDR3 contains 12 residues. The chain's CDR3 is CASTLKRDYTNF. CDR3 coding DNA: TGTGCCAGCACCCTGAAGCGCGACTACACGAACTTC.

The chain combines TRBV5-1 with TRBJ1-1, with 7 bases that match TRBD1. J was trimmed by 11 bases and V by 5 bases; bases with no gene match: 12. The CDR3 length is 13 residues. CDR1 and CDR2 (germline): SGHRS, YFSETQ. The CDR3 loop reads CASRGTGVQSAFF. The CDR3 nucleotides are TGCGCCAGCAGAGGAACAGGGGTCCAGTCGGCTTTCTTT.

The V gene is TRBV4-1, the J gene TRBJ2-7; 9 nucleotides match TRBD2. The CDR3 covers 16 residues. Germline V gene data show CDR1 as MGHRA and CDR2 as YSYEKL. V lost 3 bases to trimming and J lost 0 bases; unmatched junction nucleotides: 6. The CDR3 bases are TGCGCCAGCAGCCAGGCGACTAGCGGCGCCTCCTACGAGCAGTACTTC. Its protein product is CASSQATSGASYEQYF.

The rearrangement joins TRBV7-9 to TRBJ2-7, with 13 bases that match TRBD2. This CDR3 has 16 residues. After removal of 4 bases from V and 3 bases from J, the junction contained 6 bases not matched to a gene. Germline V gene lookup returns CDR1 SEHNR and CDR2 FQNEAQ (reference sequence). The DNA of the CDR3 is TGTGCCAGCAGCTCCACTAGCGGGAGGGATCACTACGAGCAGTACTTC. As protein: CASSSTSGRDHYEQYF.

This clonotype was detected only once. The rearrangement uses TRBV30 and TRBJ2-7; D unresolved. The CDR3 has 11 residues. The V gene lost 1 base and the J gene lost 6 bases, with 7 bases spanning the gap. CDR1 is GTSNPN, CDR2 SVGIG, per germline (reference sequence). CDR3 sequence: CAWSAMTEQYF. Written as DNA, the CDR3 is TGTGCCTGGAGTGCGATGACCGAGCAGTACTTC.

This clonotype was detected only a few times. J is TRBJ1-1 and V is TRBV10-3, with D perhaps TRBD1 (5 bases). The CDR3 covers 13 residues. Trimming removed 4 bases from V and 3 bases from J, with 9 bases in between. CDR1 and CDR2 from the germline V gene are ENHRY and SYGVKD. For the CDR3, the DNA is TGTGCCATCAGTGTTGAGGGGCACACTGAAGCTTTCTTT. Its protein product is CAISVEGHTEAFF.

The chain carries TRBV20-1 and TRBJ1-1; TRBD1 matches at 8 bases. The CDR3 is made up of 14 amino acids. Trimming cost V 3 bases and J 1 base; bases outside gene matches: 4. Looked up from germline, CDR1 is DFQATT and CDR2 is SNEGSKA (reference sequence). The CDR3 is CSARRGQANTEAFF. DNA of the CDR3: TGCAGTGCTAGGAGGGGACAGGCGAACACTGAAGCTTTCTTT.

The chain uses TRBV9 and TRBJ2-1, with D uncertain. The V gene lost 3 bases and the J gene lost 9 bases, with 16 bases spanning the gap. CDR1 and CDR2 from the germline V gene are SGDLS and YYNGEE. This CDR3 is built from 14 residues. CDR3 sequence: CASSGRTPSFEQFF. For the CDR3, the DNA is TGTGCCAGCAGCGGGCGAACCCCCTCCTTTGAGCAGTTCTTC.

Ten or more counts support this clonotype. This chain connects TRBV7-9 to TRBJ2-1, with D possibly TRBD2 on 6 matching bases. The CDR3 runs to 16 residues. Per the germline V gene, CDR1 is SEHNR and CDR2 is FQNEAQ (reference sequence). The V gene lost 5 bases and the J gene lost 7 bases, with 21 bases spanning the gap. The CDR3: CASSESRGSPRNEQFF. In nucleotides, the CDR3 is TGTGCCAGCAGCGAGTCTCGGGGGAGTCCTAGGAATGAGCAGTTCTTC.

The rearrangement links TRBV5-1 to TRBJ2-2, with D perhaps TRBD2 (6 bases). Deletions cut 0 bases from V and 1 base from J, with 7 bases between. Germline V lookup: CDR1 SGHRS, CDR2 YFSETQ. The length of the CDR3 is 15 residues. CDR3 DNA sequence: TGCGCCAGCAGCTTGGTAGCGGAGAACACCGGGGAGCTGTTTTTT. Protein product: CASSLVAENTGELFF.

V and J are TRBV12-3 or TRBV12-4 and TRBJ2-5, with D perhaps TRBD2 (6 bases). The CDR3 contains 13 residues. V was pared by 6 bases and J by 0 bases, with 8 bases between. The CDR3 nucleotides read TGTGCCAGCAGGCGGGGACACCAAGAGACCCAGTACTTC. Translation gives CASRRGHQETQYF.

This chain joins TRBV7-9 and TRBJ2-3, with a weak D call TRBD1 (5 bases). CDR1 is SEHNR and CDR2 is FQNEAQ in the germline V gene (reference sequence). The CDR3 has 14 amino acids. The V gene lost 6 bases and the J gene lost 0 bases, with 10 bases spanning the gap. CDR3 region: CASSVDKSTDTQYF. In nucleotides, the CDR3 is TGTGCCAGCAGTGTGGACAAGAGCACAGATACGCAGTATTTT. The full variable domain, in which reference TRBV7-9 and TRBJ2-3 provide the parts outside the CDR3, is DTGVSQNPRHKITKRGQNVTFRCDPISEHNRLYWYRQTLGQGPEFLTYFQNEAQLEKSRLLSDRFSAERPKGSFSTLEIQRTEQGDSAMYLCASSVDKSTDTQYFGPGTRLTVL.